A selection of T cell receptor beta chains follows, all from one sample in a study of regulatory T cells in long-lasting Graves disease. MiXCR, run by TCRdb on the multiplex PCR reads, gives a single entry per CDR3 protein. The data contain roughly 260,000 distinct CDR3 sequences, 15% to 20% of them singletons. These data also featured in a second study, about T cells in Graves' hyperthyroidism and ophthalmopathy.

The source material was peripheral blood mononuclear cells (PBMCs), sampled at new diagnosis, from a patient treated with antithyroid drugs. These TCRs come from a woman in her twenties or thirties with Graves disease. Each CDR3 is given with its conserved first and last residue. The order of the fields is J gene, D gene, V gene, clone size, CDR3 protein, CDR3 DNA. D genes are given only for firm matches. Clone size is given for some rows only: seen once, a few or many times, or a class if the clone is expanded.

>TRBJ2-3|-|TRBV9|-
CASSVDPSPDTQYF
TGTGCCAGCAGCGTAGACCCCTCGCCAGATACGCAGTATTTT
>TRBJ1-6|-|TRBV18|many
CASSGGSKSPLHF
TGTGCCAGCTCAGGGGGATCCAAATCACCCCTCCACTTT
>TRBJ2-3|TRBD2|TRBV11-2|-
CASSLEPGLAGDVDTQYF
TGTGCCAGCAGCTTAGAGCCGGGACTAGCGGGAGATGTTGATACGCAGTATTTT
>TRBJ1-5|-|TRBV6-2/TRBV6-3|many
CASSNPGHNQPQHF
TGTGCCAGCAGTAATCCCGGACACAATCAGCCCCAGCATTTT
>TRBJ1-6|-|TRBV5-1|many
CASSLGEGSSPLHF
TGCGCCAGCAGCTTGGGGGAGGGGAGTTCACCCCTCCACTTT
>TRBJ2-3|TRBD1|TRBV27|many
CASSDRGFDTQYF
TGTGCCAGCAGCGACAGGGGCTTCGATACGCAGTATTTT
>TRBJ2-7|-|TRBV20-1|many
CSAGTPGVYEQYF
TGCAGTGCTGGCACCCCCGGCGTGTACGAGCAGTACTTC
>TRBJ1-6|-|TRBV6-2/TRBV6-3|few
CASSYSPRPNPPLHF
TGTGCCAGCAGTTACTCGCCGCGCCCTAATCCACCCCTCCACTTT
>TRBJ1-6|-|TRBV6-2/TRBV6-3|-
CASSPRHSPLHF
TGTGCCAGCAGCCCCCGTCATTCACCCCTCCACTTT
>TRBJ2-3|-|TRBV20-1|many
CSARVTEGTDTQYF
TGCAGTGCTAGAGTAACCGAGGGAACAGATACGCAGTATTTT
>TRBJ1-2|-|TRBV5-1|many
CASSLDGGANYGYTF
TGCGCCAGCAGCTTGGACGGGGGAGCTAACTATGGCTACACCTTC
>TRBJ2-2|-|TRBV6-1|few
CASRRFQVVVNTGELFF
TGTGCCAGCAGAAGATTCCAGGTGGTAGTGAACACCGGGGAGCTGTTTTTT
>TRBJ1-1|-|TRBV4-1|few
CASSQHGTTEAFF
TGCGCCAGCAGCCAACACGGGACCACTGAAGCTTTCTTT
>TRBJ1-5|TRBD1|TRBV6-1|many
CASSGTGGQPQHF
TGTGCCAGCAGTGGGACAGGGGGACAGCCCCAGCATTTT
>TRBJ2-5|-|TRBV19|few
CASSTTGTQYF
TGTGCCAGTAGTACCACTGGAACCCAGTACTTC
>TRBJ1-2|-|TRBV11-2|many
CASSIQGDNGYTF
TGTGCCAGCAGCATACAGGGAGATAATGGCTACACCTTC
>TRBJ1-1|-|TRBV10-1|many
CASSEGQNTEAFF
TGCGCCAGCAGCGAAGGACAGAACACTGAAGCTTTCTTT
>TRBJ1-5|-|TRBV4-1|few
CASSRSLVGAGQPQHF
TGCGCCAGCAGCCGAAGCCTAGTAGGAGCTGGGCAGCCCCAGCATTTT
>TRBJ2-2|-|TRBV9|many
CASSVPSGGAGELFF
TGTGCCAGCAGCGTCCCCTCTGGAGGCGCCGGGGAGCTGTTTTTT
>TRBJ2-3|-|TRBV7-2|-
CASSPGGASVIRATDTQYF
TGTGCCAGCAGCCCCGGTGGGGCTAGCGTAATTAGGGCCACAGATACGCAGTATTTT
>TRBJ2-1|-|TRBV7-7|many
CASSLSPGNDEQFF
TGTGCTAGCAGCCTATCACCAGGGAACGATGAGCAGTTCTTC
>TRBJ1-1|TRBD1|TRBV19|many
CASNVDRGNTEAFF
TGTGCCAGTAACGTCGACAGGGGGAACACTGAAGCTTTCTTT
>TRBJ1-5|-|TRBV5-1|many
CASSFRGKISPQHF
TGTGCCAGCAGCTTTCGAGGGAAAATCAGCCCCCAGCATTTT
>TRBJ1-5|TRBD1|TRBV6-2/TRBV6-3|few
CASIEGDDRVRQPQHF
TGTGCCAGCATCGAGGGAGACGACAGGGTTAGGCAGCCCCAGCATTTT
>TRBJ1-2|-|TRBV6-2/TRBV6-3|-
CASSLRGGRYTF
TGTGCCAGCAGTCTACGGGGGGGCCGCTACACCTTC
>TRBJ1-1|-|TRBV18|many
CASSPAGAATEAFF
TGTGCCAGCTCACCAGCAGGGGCGGCCACTGAAGCTTTCTTT
>TRBJ1-1|-|TRBV9|many
CASSPNTYEAFF
TGTGCCAGCAGCCCCAATACTTATGAAGCTTTCTTT
>TRBJ1-2|TRBD1|TRBV7-7|-
CASSLGLAGTDGGYGYTF
TGTGCTAGCAGCTTAGGTCTAGCGGGGACAGATGGGGGCTATGGCTACACCTTC
>TRBJ2-7|TRBD1|TRBV20-1|many
CSATGTGGTILTYEQYF
TGCAGTGCGACCGGGACAGGGGGGACGATACTTACCTACGAGCAGTACTTC
>TRBJ1-1|-|TRBV7-2|many
CASSLVGMRNTEAFF
TGTGCCAGCAGCTTAGTGGGTATGAGGAACACTGAAGCTTTCTTT
>TRBJ1-3|-|TRBV19|-
CASRMTSSGNTIYF
TGTGCCAGTCGCATGACCAGCTCTGGAAACACCATATATTTT
>TRBJ2-6|-|TRBV13|few
CASSLKVSSGANVLTF
TGTGCCAGCAGCTTAAAGGTATCCTCTGGGGCCAACGTCCTGACTTTC
>TRBJ2-5|TRBD1|TRBV10-2|many
CASRRGTGQETQYF
TGCGCCAGCAGAAGAGGGACAGGCCAAGAGACCCAGTACTTC
>TRBJ1-2|TRBD1|TRBV29-1|many
CSLGEGAGYGYTF
TGCAGCCTTGGGGAGGGGGCGGGCTATGGCTACACCTTC
>TRBJ1-1|-|TRBV7-9|-
CASTSPWGHRTLGDTEAFF
TGTGCCAGCACTTCCCCTTGGGGACACAGGACCCTCGGGGACACTGAAGCTTTCTTT
>TRBJ1-4|-|TRBV20-1|many
CSARVGAANEKLFF
TGCAGTGCTAGAGTGGGGGCAGCTAATGAAAAACTGTTTTTT
>TRBJ2-1|TRBD1|TRBV6-5|-
CASSFQWDRGYNEQFF
TGTGCCAGCAGTTTCCAGTGGGACAGGGGGTACAATGAGCAGTTCTTC
>TRBJ2-5|TRBD2|TRBV20-1|-
CSARVLSGGAGETQYF
TGCAGTGCTAGAGTTCTTAGCGGGGGGGCTGGAGAGACCCAGTACTTC
>TRBJ2-6|-|TRBV6-1|many
CASRAGSGANVLTF
TGTGCCAGCAGGGCAGGCTCTGGGGCCAACGTCCTGACTTTC
>TRBJ1-1|-|TRBV2|many
CASSRENTEAFF
TGTGCCAGCAGTAGGGAAAACACTGAAGCTTTCTTT
>TRBJ1-1|-|TRBV5-1|-
CASSWGNSVMDTEAFF
TGCGCCAGCAGCTGGGGGAATTCTGTAATGGACACTGAAGCTTTCTTT
>TRBJ2-7|TRBD1|TRBV20-1|many
CSARGTASYEQYF
TGCAGTGCTAGGGGGACAGCCTCCTACGAGCAGTACTTC
>TRBJ2-3|-|TRBV7-2|many
CASSLAWDRTDTQYF
TGTGCCAGCAGCTTAGCCTGGGATCGCACAGATACGCAGTATTTT
>TRBJ1-4|-|TRBV5-1|many
CATRPGQSGEKLFF
TGCGCCACCAGGCCAGGACAGTCAGGAGAAAAACTGTTTTTT
>TRBJ1-1|-|TRBV6-1|many
CASSYPRGGGNTEAFF
TGTGCCAGCAGCTACCCTCGAGGAGGAGGGAACACTGAAGCTTTCTTT
>TRBJ2-1|-|TRBV5-4|few
CASSLILGEQFF
TGTGCCAGCAGCTTGATCCTGGGGGAGCAGTTCTTC
>TRBJ1-4|TRBD1|TRBV5-8|-
CASSLGQGRSDEKLFF
TGTGCCAGCAGCTTAGGACAGGGGAGGTCTGATGAAAAACTGTTTTTT